This T cell receptor beta chain was found in a study of human T cells and chemical hapten exposure. Time point of the sample: patch test 3, about 24 weeks after DPC sensitization. Treatment reported: therapeutic diphenylcyclopropenone sensitization with weekly scalp DPC. Study-wide points: High-frequency TCRs, those above 1 in 1000, stayed the same after DPC sensitization.

In TCRdb, the RACE reads were re-called with MiXCR into one record per CDR3 protein. Here the sample spans 210,000 or so distinct CDR3 sequences, about 22% being singletons. There are many counts of this clonotype. Its target is unknown. Trimming left V 1 base short and J 1 base short, with 10 bases between. This CDR3 contains 15 residues. Germline loops: CDR1 SGHTA, CDR2 FQGTGA. The clonotype originates from a woman in her thirties or forties with alopecia areata. Some clones in this sample may be carry-over from other donors' samples. This sample comprised whole blood, obtained in connection with sensitization to the hapten diphenylcyclopropenone (DPC). This chain uses TRBV7-3 with TRBJ2-5; weak D call: TRBD2 (5 bases). The CDR3: CASSLMGSGQETQYF. CDR3 nucleotide sequence: TGTGCCAGCAGCTTAATGGGGAGCGGCCAAGAGACCCAGTACTTC.